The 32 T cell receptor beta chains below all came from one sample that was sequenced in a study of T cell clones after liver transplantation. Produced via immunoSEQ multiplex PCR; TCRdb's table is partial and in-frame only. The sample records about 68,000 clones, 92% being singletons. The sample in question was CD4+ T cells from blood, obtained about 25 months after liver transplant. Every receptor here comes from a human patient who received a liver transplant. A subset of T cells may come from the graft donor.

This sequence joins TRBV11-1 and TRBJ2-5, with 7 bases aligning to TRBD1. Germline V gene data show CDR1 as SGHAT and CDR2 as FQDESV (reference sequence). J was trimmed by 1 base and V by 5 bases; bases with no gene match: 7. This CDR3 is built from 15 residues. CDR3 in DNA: TGTGCCAGCAGCCGAAATTGGGACAGCCAAGAGACCCAGTACTTC. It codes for CASSRNWDSQETQYF.

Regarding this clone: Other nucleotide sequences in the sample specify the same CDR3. CDR3 sequence reads: CASSLSNQPQHF. CDR3 nucleotides: TGTGCCAGCAGCTTATCAAATCAGCCCCAGCATTTT. The J gene is TRBJ1-5, the V gene TRBV7-2; no reliable D call. This CDR3 has 12 amino acids. The germline V and J ends were trimmed by 2 bases and 4 bases, with 3 bases remaining between them. Per the germline V gene, CDR1 is SGHTA and CDR2 is FQGNSA.

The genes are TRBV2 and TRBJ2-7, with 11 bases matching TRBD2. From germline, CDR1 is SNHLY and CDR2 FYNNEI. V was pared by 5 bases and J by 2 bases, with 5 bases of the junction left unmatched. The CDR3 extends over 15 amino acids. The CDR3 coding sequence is TGTGCCAGCAGTTTACTAGCGGGAGCTACCTACGAGCAGTACTTC. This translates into CASSLLAGATYEQYF.

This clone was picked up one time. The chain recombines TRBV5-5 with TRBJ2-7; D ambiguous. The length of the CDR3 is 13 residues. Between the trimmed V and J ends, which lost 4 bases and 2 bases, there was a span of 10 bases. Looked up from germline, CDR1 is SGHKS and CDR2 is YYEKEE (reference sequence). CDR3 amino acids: CASSPDGPYEQYF. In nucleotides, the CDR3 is TGTGCCAGCAGCCCGGACGGCCCCTACGAGCAGTACTTC.

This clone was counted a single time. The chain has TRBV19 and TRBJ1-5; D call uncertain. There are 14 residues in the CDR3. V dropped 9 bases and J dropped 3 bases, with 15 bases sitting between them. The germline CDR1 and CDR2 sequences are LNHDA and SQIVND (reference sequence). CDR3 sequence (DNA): TGTGCCAGCACTACCTACAGTTTCAATCAGCCCCAGCATTTT. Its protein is CASTTYSFNQPQHF.

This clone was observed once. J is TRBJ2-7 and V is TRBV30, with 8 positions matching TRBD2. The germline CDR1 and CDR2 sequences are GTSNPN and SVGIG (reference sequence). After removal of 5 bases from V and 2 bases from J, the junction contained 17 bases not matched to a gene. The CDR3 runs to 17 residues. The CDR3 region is CAWWKVNGGGRAYEQYF. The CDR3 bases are TGTGCCTGGTGGAAAGTGAACGGGGGGGGTAGGGCCTACGAGCAGTACTTC.

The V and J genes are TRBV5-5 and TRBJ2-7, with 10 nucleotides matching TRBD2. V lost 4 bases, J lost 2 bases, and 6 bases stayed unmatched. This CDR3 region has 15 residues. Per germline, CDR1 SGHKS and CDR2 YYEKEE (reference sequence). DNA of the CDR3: TGTGCCAGCAGCCCCCGGACTAGCGGCCCCTACGAGCAGTACTTC. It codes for CASSPRTSGPYEQYF.

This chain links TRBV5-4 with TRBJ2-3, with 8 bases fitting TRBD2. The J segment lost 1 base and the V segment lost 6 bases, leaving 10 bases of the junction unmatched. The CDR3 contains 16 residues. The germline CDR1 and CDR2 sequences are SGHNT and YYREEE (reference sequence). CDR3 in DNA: TGTGCCAGCATGCCCGGGACTAGGAGAGGCACAGATACGCAGTATTTT. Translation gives CASMPGTRRGTDTQYF.

For the CDR3, the DNA is TGCGCCAGCAGCCTCGAAAGACAGGGGAACGCTTTCTTT. Protein product: CASSLERQGNAFF. The chain employs TRBV5-1 and TRBJ1-1; 8 bases line up with TRBD1. J gave up 11 bases and V 4 bases, and 10 bases lay outside the gene matches. Germline CDR1 reads SGHRS; CDR2 reads YFSETQ. The CDR3 length is 13 residues.

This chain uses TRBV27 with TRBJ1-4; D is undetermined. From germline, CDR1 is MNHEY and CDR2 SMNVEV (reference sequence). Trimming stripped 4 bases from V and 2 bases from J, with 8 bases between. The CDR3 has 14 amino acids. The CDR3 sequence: CASSWTGTNEKLFF. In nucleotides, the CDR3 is TGTGCCAGCAGTTGGACGGGGACTAATGAAAAACTGTTTTTT.

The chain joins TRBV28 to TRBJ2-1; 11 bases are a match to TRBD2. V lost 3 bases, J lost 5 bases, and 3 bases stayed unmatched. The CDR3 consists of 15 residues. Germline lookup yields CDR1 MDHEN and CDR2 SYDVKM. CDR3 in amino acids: CASSFSGRGNNEQFF. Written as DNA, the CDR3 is TGTGCCAGCAGTTTTAGCGGGAGGGGGAACAATGAGCAGTTCTTC.

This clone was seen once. CDR3: CASSLGRRPLGEQYF. The CDR3 region has the DNA TGTGCCAGCAGCTTAGGAAGGAGACCATTGGGAGAGCAGTACTTC. V gene TRBV11-2 combines with J gene TRBJ2-7; D remains unclear. The length of the CDR3 is 15 residues. The V end was cut by 1 base, the J end by 7 bases, with 17 bases between. Germline V lookup: CDR1 SGHAT, CDR2 FQNNGV. The variable domain in full, completed from reference TRBV11-2 and TRBJ2-7, reads EAGVAQSPRYKIIEKRQSVAFWCNPISGHATLYWYQQILGQGPKLLIQFQNNGVVDDSQLPKDRFSAERLKGVDSTLKIQPAKLEDSAVYLCASSLGRRPLGEQYFGPGTRLTVT.

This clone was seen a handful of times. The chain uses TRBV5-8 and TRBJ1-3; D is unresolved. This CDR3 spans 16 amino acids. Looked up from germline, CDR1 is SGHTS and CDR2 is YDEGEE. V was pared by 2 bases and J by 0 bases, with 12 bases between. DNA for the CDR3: TGTGCCAGCAGCTTATCTCTCCCGAGCTCTGGAAACACCATATATTTT. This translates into CASSLSLPSSGNTIYF. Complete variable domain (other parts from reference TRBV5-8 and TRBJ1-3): EAGVTQSPTHLIKTRGQQATLRCSPISGHTSVYWYQQALGLGLQFLLWYDEGEERNRGNFPPRFSGRQFPNYSSELNVNALELEDSALYLCASSLSLPSSGNTIYFGEGSWLTVV.

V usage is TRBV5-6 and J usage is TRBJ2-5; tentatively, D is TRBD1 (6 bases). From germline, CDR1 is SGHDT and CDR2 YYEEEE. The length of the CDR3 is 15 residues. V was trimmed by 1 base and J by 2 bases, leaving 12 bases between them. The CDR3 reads CASSLLQGSQETQYF. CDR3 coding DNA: TGTGCCAGCAGCTTGCTCCAGGGGTCACAAGAGACCCAGTACTTC.

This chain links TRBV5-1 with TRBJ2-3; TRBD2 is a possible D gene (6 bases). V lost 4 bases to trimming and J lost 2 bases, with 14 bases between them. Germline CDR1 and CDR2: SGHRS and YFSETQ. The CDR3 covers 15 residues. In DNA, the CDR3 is TGCGCCAGCAGCCCTATGAGGGAGGCCACAGATACGCAGTATTTT. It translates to CASSPMREATDTQYF.

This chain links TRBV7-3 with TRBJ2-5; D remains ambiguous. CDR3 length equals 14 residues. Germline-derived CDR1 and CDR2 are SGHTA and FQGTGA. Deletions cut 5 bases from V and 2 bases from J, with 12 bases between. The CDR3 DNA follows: TGTGCCAGCAGCCCCGCGGCCCGTCAAGAGACCCAGTACTTC. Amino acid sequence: CASSPAARQETQYF.

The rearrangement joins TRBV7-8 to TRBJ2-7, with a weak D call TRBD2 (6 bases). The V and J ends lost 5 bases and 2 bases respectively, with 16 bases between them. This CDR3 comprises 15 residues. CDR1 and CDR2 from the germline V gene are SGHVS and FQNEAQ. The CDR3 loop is CASSQSGTETYEQYF. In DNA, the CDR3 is TGTGCCAGCAGCCAATCCGGGACTGAGACCTACGAGCAGTACTTC.

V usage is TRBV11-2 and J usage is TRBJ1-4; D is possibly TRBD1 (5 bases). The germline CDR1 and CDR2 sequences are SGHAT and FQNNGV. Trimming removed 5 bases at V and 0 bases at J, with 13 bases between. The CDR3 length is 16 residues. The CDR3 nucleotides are TGTGCCAGCAGCCCCCTCGGGGGTTCAACTAATGAAAAACTGTTTTTT. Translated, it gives CASSPLGGSTNEKLFF.

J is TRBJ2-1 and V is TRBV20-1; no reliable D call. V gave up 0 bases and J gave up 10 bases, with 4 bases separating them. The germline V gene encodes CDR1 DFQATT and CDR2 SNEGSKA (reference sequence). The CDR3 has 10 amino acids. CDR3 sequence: CSARDSEQFF. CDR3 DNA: TGCAGTGCTAGAGATTCGGAGCAGTTCTTC.

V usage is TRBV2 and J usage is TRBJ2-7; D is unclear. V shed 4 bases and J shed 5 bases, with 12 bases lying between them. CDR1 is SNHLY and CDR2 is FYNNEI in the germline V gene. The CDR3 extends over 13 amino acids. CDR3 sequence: CASSGTPLHEQYF. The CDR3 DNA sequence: TGTGCCAGCAGTGGCACCCCTCTCCACGAGCAGTACTTC.

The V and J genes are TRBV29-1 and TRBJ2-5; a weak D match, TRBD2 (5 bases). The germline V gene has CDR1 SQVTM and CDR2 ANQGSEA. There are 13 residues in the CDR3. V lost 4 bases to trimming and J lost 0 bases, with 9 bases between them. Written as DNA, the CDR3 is TGCAGCGTTGGACTATCAAACCAAGAGACCCAGTACTTC. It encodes CSVGLSNQETQYF.

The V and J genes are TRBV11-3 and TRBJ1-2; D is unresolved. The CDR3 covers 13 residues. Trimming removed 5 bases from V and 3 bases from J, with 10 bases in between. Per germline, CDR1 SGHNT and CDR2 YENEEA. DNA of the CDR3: TGTGCCAGCAGCCACGGGGAGGACTATGGCTACACCTTC. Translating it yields CASSHGEDYGYTF.

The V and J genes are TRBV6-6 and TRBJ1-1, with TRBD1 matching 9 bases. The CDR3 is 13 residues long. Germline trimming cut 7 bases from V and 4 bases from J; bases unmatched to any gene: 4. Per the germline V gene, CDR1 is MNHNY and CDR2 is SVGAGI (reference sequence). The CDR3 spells CASTKTGGTEAFF. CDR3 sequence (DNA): TGTGCCAGCACCAAGACAGGGGGCACTGAAGCTTTCTTT.

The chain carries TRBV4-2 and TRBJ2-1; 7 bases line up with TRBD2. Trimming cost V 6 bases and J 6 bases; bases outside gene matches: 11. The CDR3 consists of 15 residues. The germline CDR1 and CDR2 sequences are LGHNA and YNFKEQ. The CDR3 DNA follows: TGTGCCAGCAGTTGGAGGGCTAGCGGACCCAATGAGCAGTTCTTC. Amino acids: CASSWRASGPNEQFF.

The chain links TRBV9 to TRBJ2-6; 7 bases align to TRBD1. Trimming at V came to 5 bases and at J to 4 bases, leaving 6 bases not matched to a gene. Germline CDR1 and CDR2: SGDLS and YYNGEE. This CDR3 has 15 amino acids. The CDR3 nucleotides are TGTGCCAGCAGGCCCACAGGGGCCGGGGCCAACGTCCTGACTTTC. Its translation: CASRPTGAGANVLTF.

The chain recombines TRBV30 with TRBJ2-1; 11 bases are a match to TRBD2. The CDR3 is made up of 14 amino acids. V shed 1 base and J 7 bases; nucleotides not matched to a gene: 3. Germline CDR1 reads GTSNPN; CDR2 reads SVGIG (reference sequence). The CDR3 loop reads CAWSGTSGPNEQFF. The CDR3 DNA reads TGTGCCTGGAGTGGGACTAGCGGGCCGAATGAGCAGTTCTTC.

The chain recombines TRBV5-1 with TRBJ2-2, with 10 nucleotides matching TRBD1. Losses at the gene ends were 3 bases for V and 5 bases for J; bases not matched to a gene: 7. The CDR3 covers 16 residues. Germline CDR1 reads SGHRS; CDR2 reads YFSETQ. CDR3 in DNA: TGCGCCAGCAGCTCAGGTCCGGGACAGGGGACCGGGGAGCTGTTTTTT. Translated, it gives CASSSGPGQGTGELFF.

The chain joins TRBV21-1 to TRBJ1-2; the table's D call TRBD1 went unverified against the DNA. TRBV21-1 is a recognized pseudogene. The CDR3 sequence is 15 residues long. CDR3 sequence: CASSPIGTGMDGYTF. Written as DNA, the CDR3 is TGTGCCAGCAGCCCGATTGGGACAGGGATGGATGGCTACACCTTC.

This CDR3 is CASSVIGGGSYNEQFF. As DNA, the CDR3 is TGTGCCAGCAGTGTAATCGGAGGGGGCTCCTACAATGAGCAGTTCTTC. The chain employs TRBV6-1 and TRBJ2-1; D is tentatively TRBD1 or TRBD2 (6 bases each). Germline V CDR1 and CDR2: MNHNS, SASEGT. The V gene lost 4 bases and the J gene lost 0 bases, with 13 bases spanning the gap. This CDR3 has 16 amino acids.

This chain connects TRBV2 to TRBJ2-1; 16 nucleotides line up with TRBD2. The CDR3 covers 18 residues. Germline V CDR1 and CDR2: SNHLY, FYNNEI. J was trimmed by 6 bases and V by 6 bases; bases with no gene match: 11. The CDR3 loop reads CASRGGLAGGTFSNEQFF. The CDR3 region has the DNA TGTGCCAGCAGGGGGGGACTAGCGGGAGGGACTTTTTCCAATGAGCAGTTCTTC.

The CDR3 protein is CASSSDRTKYNEQFF. The DNA for the CDR3 is TGTGCCAGCAGCTCGGACAGGACCAAATACAATGAGCAGTTCTTC. The chain recombines TRBV5-6 with TRBJ2-1, with 7 bases aligning to TRBD1. The CDR3 is 15 residues long. The V gene's germline CDR1 is SGHDT and CDR2 YYEEEE. After removal of 3 bases from V and 4 bases from J, the junction contained 7 bases not matched to a gene.

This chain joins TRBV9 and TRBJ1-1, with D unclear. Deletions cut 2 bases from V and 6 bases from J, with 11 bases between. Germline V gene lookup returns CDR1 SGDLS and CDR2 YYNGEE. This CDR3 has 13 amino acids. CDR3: CASSVDIAAEAFF. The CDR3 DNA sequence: TGTGCCAGCAGCGTTGACATTGCCGCTGAAGCTTTCTTT. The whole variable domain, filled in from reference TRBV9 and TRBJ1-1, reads DSGVTQTPKHLITATGQRVTLRCSPRSGDLSVYWYQQSLDQGLQFLIQYYNGEERAKGNILERFSAQQFPDLHSELNLSSLELGDSALYFCASSVDIAAEAFFGQGTRLTVV.